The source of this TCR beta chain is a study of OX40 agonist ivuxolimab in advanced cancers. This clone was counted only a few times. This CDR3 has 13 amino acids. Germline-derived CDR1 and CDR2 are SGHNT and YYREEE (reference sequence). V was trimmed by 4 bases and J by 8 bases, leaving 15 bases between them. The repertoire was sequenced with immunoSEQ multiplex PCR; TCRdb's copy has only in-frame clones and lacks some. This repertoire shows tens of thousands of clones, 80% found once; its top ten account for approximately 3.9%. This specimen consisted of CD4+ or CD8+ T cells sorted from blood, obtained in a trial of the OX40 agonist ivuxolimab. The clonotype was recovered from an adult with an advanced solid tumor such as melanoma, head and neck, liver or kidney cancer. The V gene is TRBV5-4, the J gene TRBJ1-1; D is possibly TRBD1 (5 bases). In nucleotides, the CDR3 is TGTGCCAGCAGCCTGGACACCCGACGGGAAGCTTTCTTT. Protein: CASSLDTRREAFF.